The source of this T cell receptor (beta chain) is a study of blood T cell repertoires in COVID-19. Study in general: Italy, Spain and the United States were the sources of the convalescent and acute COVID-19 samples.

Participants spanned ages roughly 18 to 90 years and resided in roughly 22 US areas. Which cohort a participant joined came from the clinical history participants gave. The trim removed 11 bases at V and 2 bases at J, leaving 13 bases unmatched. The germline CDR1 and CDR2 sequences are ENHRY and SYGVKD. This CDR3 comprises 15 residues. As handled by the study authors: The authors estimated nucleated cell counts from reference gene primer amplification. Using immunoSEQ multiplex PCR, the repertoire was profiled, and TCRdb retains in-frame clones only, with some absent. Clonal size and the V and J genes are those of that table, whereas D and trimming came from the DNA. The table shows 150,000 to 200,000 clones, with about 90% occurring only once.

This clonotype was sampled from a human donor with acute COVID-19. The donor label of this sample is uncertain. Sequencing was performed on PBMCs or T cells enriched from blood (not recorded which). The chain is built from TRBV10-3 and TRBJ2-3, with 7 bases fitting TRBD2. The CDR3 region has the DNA TGTGCCTCGGCCCCCACTAGCGACTCCACAGATACGCAGTATTTT. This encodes CASAPTSDSTDTQYF.